This entry concerns a single T cell receptor (beta chain). The protocol was immunoSEQ multiplex PCR, while the TCRdb copy is restricted to in-frame clones and leaves out a portion. The repertoire holds about 270,000 clones, around nine tenths seen once, with 2% to 2.5% in the top ten. The record originates from a study of blood T cell repertoires in COVID-19. Study-wide context: Samples came from the United States, Italy and Spain, spanning acute and convalescent COVID-19. The cDNA or gDNA used as material had been derived from T cells, B-cell-depleted T cells, or PBMCs.

The CDR3 is 13 amino acids. CDR1 is MNHNY, CDR2 SVGAGI, per germline (reference sequence). The trim removed 8 bases at V and 2 bases at J, leaving 4 bases unmatched. Sequencing was carried out using peripheral blood. This sequence joins TRBV6-6 and TRBJ2-5, with 8 bases matching TRBD2. The receptor was derived from a man in his fifties or sixties with acute or convalescent COVID-19. CDR3 bases: TGTGCCAGCGGATCGGGGGGGCAAGAGACCCAGTACTTC. Amino acid sequence: CASGSGGQETQYF.